The table lists the clone carrying this TCR beta chain with a count of one. Antigen unknown. This sample stems from a study of PD-1 blockade in classical Hodgkin lymphoma. Study outcomes and limitations: Later analyses included only patients treated at least 1 year post-ASCT. Before treatment, TCR diversity in newly diagnosed patients was reportedly lower than in healthy donors.

Patients all relapsed after autologous stem cell transplantation, and there was variation in brentuximab vedotin exposure. Sequencing used immunoSEQ multiplex PCR; TCRdb keeps in-frame clones, though not all of them. The sample contains about 110,000 clones, nearly 90% of which appear only once. The CDR3 is 13 amino acids. V was cut by 7 bases and J by 4 bases, with 13 bases left in between. CDR1 is SNHLY, CDR2 FYNNEI, per germline. This receptor was obtained from a human donor with classical Hodgkin lymphoma. The sample in question was peripheral blood mononuclear cells (PBMCs), obtained before the second cycle of nivolumab. The chain combines TRBV2 with TRBJ2-5; D is perhaps TRBD2 (7 bases). CDR3 nucleotide sequence: TGTGCCAGCACAAGCGGGACATCAGAGACCCAGTACTTC. This encodes CASTSGTSETQYF.